This T cell receptor (beta chain) was documented in a study of technical replicates of blood from a handful of donors. The V end lost 11 bases, the J end lost 2 bases, and 16 bases lay between the germline ends. This CDR3 has 14 amino acids. Looked up from germline, CDR1 is SNHLY and CDR2 is FYNNEI. Generated by immunoSEQ multiplex PCR, the TCRdb table keeps only in-frame clones and is missing some. The data contain 60,000 to 85,000 clones, just under 95% of them seen just once; the ten biggest clones take up about 0.35%. The sequencing sample was made of T cells isolated from PBMCs. This chain uses TRBV2 with TRBJ2-1; a possible D gene is TRBD2 (6 bases). The source of this sequence is a human donor in good health. The CDR3 region has the DNA TGTGCCTCCCTCGGTATAGCGGCCTACAATGAGCAGTTCTTC. Residues: CASLGIAAYNEQFF.